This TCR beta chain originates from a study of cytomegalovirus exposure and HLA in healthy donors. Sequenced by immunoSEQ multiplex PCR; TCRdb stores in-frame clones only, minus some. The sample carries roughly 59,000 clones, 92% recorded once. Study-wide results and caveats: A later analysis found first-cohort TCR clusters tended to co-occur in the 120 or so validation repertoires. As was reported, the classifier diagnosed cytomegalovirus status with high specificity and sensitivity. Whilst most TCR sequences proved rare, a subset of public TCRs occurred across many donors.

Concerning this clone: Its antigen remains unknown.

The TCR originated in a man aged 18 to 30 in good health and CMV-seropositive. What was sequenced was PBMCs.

The CDR3 bases are TGTGCCATCCCGAGTCCAGGTAGGAACACTGAAGCTTTCTTT. Residues: CAIPSPGRNTEAFF. The chain has TRBV7-9 and TRBJ1-1; D is unresolved. The CDR3 sequence is 14 residues long. CDR1 SEHNR and CDR2 FQNEAQ come from the germline V gene (reference sequence). Trimming cost V 10 bases and J 1 base, with 16 bases left between them.